Below, 3 T cell receptor beta chains from the same sample are listed, as sequenced in a study of cytomegalovirus exposure and HLA in healthy donors. This PCR relied on a set of 60 Vbeta primers and 13 Jbeta primers. Clones were sequenced by immunoSEQ multiplex PCR, and TCRdb holds only the in-frame ones, with some missing. In the table there are around 150,000 clones, roughly 82% of which are singletons. The sample taken for sequencing was PBMCs. The receptor set was obtained from a man aged 30 to 39 in good health and CMV-seropositive.

The chain uses TRBV7-9 and TRBJ2-5; 10 positions agree with TRBD1. Germline CDR1 SEHNR, CDR2 FQNEAQ (reference sequence). V gave up 5 bases and J gave up 5 bases; unmatched junction bases: 5. This CDR3 region has 14 residues. This CDR3 reads CASSRDRGGETQYF. The CDR3 DNA is TGTGCCAGCAGCCGGGACAGGGGTGGCGAGACCCAGTACTTC.

The rearrangement uses TRBV2 and TRBJ1-5, with D perhaps TRBD1 (6 bases). CDR1 SNHLY and CDR2 FYNNEI come from the germline V gene. This CDR3 spans 13 amino acids. Trimming left V 4 bases short and J 7 bases short, with 11 bases between. The CDR3 sequence is CASSGYRDQPQHF. The DNA for the CDR3 is TGTGCCAGCAGTGGCTACAGGGACCAGCCCCAGCATTTT.

The chain joins TRBV21-1 to TRBJ2-3; no DNA check was done on the table's D call, TRBD1. TRBV21-1 is a pseudogene. This CDR3 is built from 20 residues. The CDR3 loop reads CASSKPLYRGGQGYVDTQYF. The CDR3, as DNA: TGTGCCAGCAGCAAACCCCTCTACCGCGGGGGACAGGGTTATGTAGATACGCAGTATTTT.